The 26 T cell receptor beta chains presented below share a single source sample, sequenced in a study of CD8+CD57+ T cells in acquired aplastic anemia. Profiles of TCR beta VDJ and CDR3 were generated from a genomic DNA template. TCRdb itself ran the reads through MiXCR, one entry per CDR3 protein. The top ten clones hold 1.3% of a sample with about 290,000 distinct CDR3 sequences, 45% to 65% of them seen once. Before being chosen for sequencing, patients had shown CD8+CD57+ cell expansion by flow cytometry. The sample was sorted CD4+, CD8+, or CD8+CD57+ T cells (not recorded which) from PBMCs. Source of these receptors: a human donor with aplastic anemia.

Of note for this clonotype: Mismatch with germline at one junction end may stem from a read error. The rearrangement uses TRBV10-3 and TRBJ1-3, with D unresolved. Germline V lookup: CDR1 ENHRY, CDR2 SYGVKD. This CDR3 region has 15 residues. The CDR3 nucleotides are TGTGCCAGCAGTTACGTCAGGATCCGGGGAAACACCATATATTTT. Translated, it gives CASSYVRIRGNTIYF.

This chain connects TRBV2 to TRBJ1-5; D unclear. Germline CDR1 reads SNHLY; CDR2 reads FYNNEI. This CDR3 contains 15 residues. V gave up 6 bases and J gave up 0 bases, with 12 bases separating them. CDR3 nucleotides: TGTGCCAGCAGCCTGCTTGGGGATAGCAATCAGCCCCAGCATTTT. As protein: CASSLLGDSNQPQHF.

This chain links TRBV29-1 with TRBJ2-1, with TRBD2 identical over 8 bases. J lost 9 bases, V lost 2 bases, and 3 bases had no gene match. Germline V gene data show CDR1 as SQVTM and CDR2 as ANQGSEA. This CDR3 is 12 amino acids long. DNA for the CDR3: TGCAGCGTTGAACCGGGACTAGGTGAGCAGTTCTTC. This encodes CSVEPGLGEQFF.

The rearrangement uses TRBV5-1 and TRBJ1-1; a possible D gene is TRBD1 (6 bases). The CDR3 spans 14 residues. V shed 4 bases and J shed 1 base, with 11 bases lying between them. CDR1 is SGHRS, CDR2 YFSETQ, per germline. Here the CDR3 DNA reads TGCGCCAGCAGCCCGCGGGGGGCGAACACTGAAGCTTTCTTT. Translating gives CASSPRGANTEAFF. The entire variable domain, with the rest obtained from reference TRBV5-1 and TRBJ1-1, is as follows: KAGVTQTPRYLIKTRGQQVTLSCSPISGHRSVSWYQQTPGQGLQFLFEYFSETQRNKGNFPGRFSGRQFSNSRSEMNVSTLELGDSALYLCASSPRGANTEAFFGQGTRLTVV.

V usage is TRBV9 and J usage is TRBJ2-2; TRBD2 aligns across 9 bases. The junction had 2 bases not matched to a gene; V was cut back by 4 bases and J by 4 bases. Germline CDR1 SGDLS, CDR2 YYNGEE. The CDR3 loop spans 14 amino acids. The CDR3 region has the DNA TGTGCCAGCAGCCTGGGACTAGCCACCGGGGAGCTGTTTTTT. Residues: CASSLGLATGELFF.

The chain links TRBV20-1 to TRBJ1-1; perhaps TRBD1 as D (5 bases). Germline CDR1 is DFQATT and CDR2 is SNEGSKA (reference sequence). The V and J ends lost 2 bases and 4 bases respectively, with 11 bases between them. The CDR3 extends over 13 amino acids. This CDR3 reads CSARSRGGTEAFF. The CDR3 DNA reads as TGCAGTGCTAGATCCCGGGGGGGCACTGAAGCTTTCTTT.

This chain joins TRBV10-3 and TRBJ2-5, with 9 bases fitting TRBD2. J gave up 3 bases and V 0 bases, and 11 bases lay outside the gene matches. Germline values: CDR1 ENHRY, CDR2 SYGVKD. The CDR3 length is 18 residues. The CDR3 DNA reads as TGTGCCATCAGTGAGTCGAAAGGAGGGCTAGCGGGAAAAGAGACCCAGTACTTC. Translation gives CAISESKGGLAGKETQYF.

This clonotype has just a few counts. V gene TRBV9 combines with J gene TRBJ2-3; 11 bases are a match to TRBD2. Trimming cost V 0 bases and J 2 bases; bases outside gene matches: 5. The V gene's germline CDR1 is SGDLS and CDR2 YYNGEE. CDR3 size: 17 residues. CDR3 nucleotides: TGTGCCAGCAGCGTAGGTGTACTAGCGGGGGACACAGATACGCAGTATTTT. This translates into CASSVGVLAGDTDTQYF.

This rearrangement joins TRBV15 to TRBJ1-2, with 7 bases that match TRBD1. CDR3 length equals 16 residues. Germline V gives CDR1 LNHNV, CDR2 YYDKDF (reference sequence). Unmatched junction bases numbered 12, after V lost 4 bases and J lost 4 bases. CDR3 in amino acids: CATSTPGQLNPYGYTF. As DNA, the CDR3 is TGTGCCACCAGCACCCCGGGACAGCTCAACCCCTATGGCTACACCTTC. The full variable domain, in which reference TRBV15 and TRBJ1-2 provide the parts outside the CDR3, is DAMVIQNPRYQVTQFGKPVTLSCSQTLNHNVMYWYQQKSSQAPKLLFHYYDKDFNNEADTPDNFQSRRPNTSFCFLDIRSPGLGDTAMYLCATSTPGQLNPYGYTFGSGTRLTVV.

The V gene is TRBV7-9, the J gene TRBJ1-1; no firm D call. Trimming removed 1 base at V and 4 bases at J, with 7 bases between. The V gene's germline CDR1 is SEHNR and CDR2 FQNEAQ (reference sequence). The CDR3 extends over 13 amino acids. CDR3 coding DNA: TGTGCCAGCAGCTTAGTGGCCGGCACTGAAGCTTTCTTT. Translated: CASSLVAGTEAFF. Together with reference TRBV7-9 and TRBJ1-1, the CDR3 gives the full variable domain: DTGVSQNPRHKITKRGQNVTFRCDPISEHNRLYWYRQTLGQGPEFLTYFQNEAQLEKSRLLSDRFSAERPKGSFSTLEIQRTEQGDSAMYLCASSLVAGTEAFFGQGTRLTVV.

The V call is TRBV5-1, the J call TRBJ2-2, with D perhaps matching TRBD1 or TRBD2 (7 bases each). The CDR3 is 16 amino acids. Germline-derived CDR1 and CDR2 are SGHRS and YFSETQ. Trimming removed 4 bases at V and 1 base at J, with 14 bases between. CDR3 DNA sequence: TGCGCCAGCAGCAAGCAGGGGGGGGGGAACACCGGGGAGCTGTTTTTT. Translating it yields CASSKQGGGNTGELFF. The full variable domain, rest sourced from reference TRBV5-1 and TRBJ2-2, is KAGVTQTPRYLIKTRGQQVTLSCSPISGHRSVSWYQQTPGQGLQFLFEYFSETQRNKGNFPGRFSGRQFSNSRSEMNVSTLELGDSALYLCASSKQGGGNTGELFFGEGSRLTVL.

This chain links TRBV15 with TRBJ2-3, with 10 nucleotides matching TRBD1. V lost 3 bases, J lost 4 bases, and 4 bases stayed unmatched. CDR3 length equals 15 residues. In germline, CDR1 is LNHNV, CDR2 YYDKDF (reference sequence). CDR3 bases: TGTGCCACCAGCAGGGGACAGGGGCAAGCAGATACGCAGTATTTT. Translating it yields CATSRGQGQADTQYF.

With respect to this clonotype: Sequence at one end of the junction differs from germline and may be a read error. This sequence joins TRBV15 and TRBJ1-3; D gene uncertain. The germline V gene encodes CDR1 LNHNV and CDR2 YYDKDF (reference sequence). The CDR3 loop spans 11 amino acids. The CDR3 coding sequence is TGTGCCACCAGCAGAGGTGGGAGAGCGGATTTT. This gives the protein CATSRGGRADF. The full variable domain, its missing parts supplied by reference TRBV15 and TRBJ1-3, is DAMVIQNPRYQVTQFGKPVTLSCSQTLNHNVMYWYQQKSSQAPKLLFHYYDKDFNNEADTPDNFQSRRPNTSFCFLDIRSPGLGDTAMYLCATSRGGRADFGEGSWLTVV.

V and J are TRBV12-3 or TRBV12-4 and TRBJ1-6, with D tentatively TRBD1 (6 bases). The CDR3 spans 15 residues. V was cut by 2 bases and J by 6 bases, with 11 bases left in between. The CDR3 nucleotides are TGTGCCAGCAGTTTATGGGGGGCGCCTAATTCACCCCTCCACTTT. Its protein is CASSLWGAPNSPLHF.

The chain carries TRBV29-1 and TRBJ1-2; 10 bases are a match to TRBD1. The CDR3 runs to 12 residues. The germline V gene encodes CDR1 SQVTM and CDR2 ANQGSEA. The J segment lost 8 bases and the V segment lost 5 bases, leaving 5 bases of the junction unmatched. Here the CDR3 DNA reads TGCAGCGTTCGGACAGGGGGTGTGGGCTACACCTTC. It specifies CSVRTGGVGYTF.

The CDR3 reads CATIDRGHGYTF. Written as DNA, the CDR3 is TGTGCCACCATCGACAGGGGGCATGGCTACACCTTC. This chain joins TRBV15 and TRBJ1-2, with TRBD1 matching 10 bases. This CDR3 is 12 amino acids long. Germline trimming cut 7 bases from V and 6 bases from J; bases unmatched to any gene: 2. CDR1 and CDR2 (germline): LNHNV, YYDKDF (reference sequence). The full variable domain, with the rest looked up from reference TRBV15 and TRBJ1-2, is DAMVIQNPRYQVTQFGKPVTLSCSQTLNHNVMYWYQQKSSQAPKLLFHYYDKDFNNEADTPDNFQSRRPNTSFCFLDIRSPGLGDTAMYLCATIDRGHGYTFGSGTRLTVV.

The V and J genes are TRBV11-2 and TRBJ2-7, with D perhaps assigned TRBD1 or TRBD2 (7 bases each). V lost 0 bases to trimming and J lost 4 bases, with 10 bases between them. The CDR3 runs 14 residues. In germline, CDR1 is SGHAT, CDR2 FQNNGV. CDR3 protein: CASSLDRGGYEQYF. CDR3 coding DNA: TGTGCCAGCAGCTTAGACAGGGGGGGTTACGAGCAGTACTTC.

Of note for this clonotype: The CDR3 ends on some other residue instead of the conserved phenylalanine or tryptophan, so this is likely a read error. The chain links TRBV11-3 to TRBJ2-7, with 7 bases matching TRBD1. The CDR3 is 13 residues long. With V trimmed by 2 bases and J by 6 bases, 4 bases remained unmatched. CDR1 and CDR2 from the germline V gene are SGHNT and YENEEA. The CDR3 DNA reads as TGTGCCAGCAGCTTAACAGGGGAGCGCGAGCAGTACCTC. This codes for CASSLTGEREQYL.

J is TRBJ2-1 and V is TRBV7-3; D perhaps matches TRBD2 (7 bases). This CDR3 is built from 14 residues. The V end was cut by 5 bases, the J end by 6 bases, with 14 bases between. Germline V gene sequence: CDR1 SGHTA, CDR2 FQGTGA. The CDR3 is CASSRGAGANEQFF. The DNA of the CDR3 is TGTGCCAGCAGCCGGGGGGCGGGGGCCAATGAGCAGTTCTTC.

This clonotype was seen at least ten times. The chain carries TRBV10-2 and TRBJ2-5, with D unresolved. There are 12 residues in the CDR3. V dropped 4 bases and J dropped 5 bases, with 8 bases sitting between them. Germline CDR1 reads WSHSY; CDR2 reads SAAADI. CDR3 in DNA: TGCGCCAGCAGTGTTACCTGGGAGACCCAGTACTTC. Translated, it gives CASSVTWETQYF.

V gene TRBV2 combines with J gene TRBJ2-1; 12 bases are shared with TRBD2. The CDR3 extends over 14 amino acids. Looked up from germline, CDR1 is SNHLY and CDR2 is FYNNEI. Trimming took 7 bases from V and 7 from J; bases not matched to a gene: 5. The CDR3 region has the DNA TGTGCCAGCACTAGCGGGAGGGCCCGAAATGAGCAGTTCTTC. It codes for CASTSGRARNEQFF.

The CDR3 spells CSAKRAVVGEQYF. The CDR3 nucleotides are TGCAGTGCCAAGAGAGCAGTCGTAGGCGAGCAGTACTTC. The V and J genes are TRBV20-1 and TRBJ2-7; no firm D call. V was pared by 6 bases and J by 6 bases, with 18 bases between. This CDR3 is built from 13 residues. Germline V gene data show CDR1 as DFQATT and CDR2 as SNEGSKA (reference sequence).

This clonotype was detected a few times. The chain links TRBV24-1 to TRBJ2-1; 8 bases match TRBD1. Germline CDR1 KGHDR, CDR2 SFDVKD. The CDR3 extends over 16 amino acids. Trimming cost V 1 base and J 6 bases; bases outside gene matches: 7. The CDR3 sequence is CATSDFWQGASNEQFF. The CDR3 DNA sequence: TGTGCCACCAGTGATTTCTGGCAGGGGGCATCCAATGAGCAGTTCTTC.

This clonotype was counted many times. The V call is TRBV11-2, the J call TRBJ2-1; 8 bases map to TRBD2. Germline V lookup: CDR1 SGHAT, CDR2 FQNNGV. V shed 2 bases and J 3 bases; nucleotides not matched to a gene: 3. This CDR3 is 15 amino acids long. CDR3 nucleotide sequence: TGTGCCAGCAGCTTAATCAGCGGGAGCTACAATGAGCAGTTCTTC. Protein: CASSLISGSYNEQFF.

In its sample, this clonotype was seen many times. V is TRBV6-5 and J is TRBJ2-1; the match to TRBD2 covers 13 bases. Trimming at V came to 5 bases and at J to 8 bases, leaving 12 bases not matched to a gene. CDR1 and CDR2 from the germline V gene are MNHEY and SVGAGI. The CDR3 has 17 amino acids. The CDR3 sequence: CASSKLAGGPSYHEQFF. CDR3 nucleotide sequence: TGTGCCAGCAGTAAACTAGCGGGGGGGCCTAGTTATCATGAGCAGTTCTTC.

V usage is TRBV9 and J usage is TRBJ2-5, with TRBD1 matching over 7 bases. In germline, CDR1 is SGDLS, CDR2 YYNGEE. After removal of 0 bases from V and 2 bases from J, the junction contained 13 bases not matched to a gene. The CDR3 contains 18 residues. The CDR3 reads CASSVGGSGGPSQETQYF. In nucleotides, the CDR3 is TGTGCCAGCAGCGTAGGGGGGTCAGGGGGTCCGTCACAAGAGACCCAGTACTTC.